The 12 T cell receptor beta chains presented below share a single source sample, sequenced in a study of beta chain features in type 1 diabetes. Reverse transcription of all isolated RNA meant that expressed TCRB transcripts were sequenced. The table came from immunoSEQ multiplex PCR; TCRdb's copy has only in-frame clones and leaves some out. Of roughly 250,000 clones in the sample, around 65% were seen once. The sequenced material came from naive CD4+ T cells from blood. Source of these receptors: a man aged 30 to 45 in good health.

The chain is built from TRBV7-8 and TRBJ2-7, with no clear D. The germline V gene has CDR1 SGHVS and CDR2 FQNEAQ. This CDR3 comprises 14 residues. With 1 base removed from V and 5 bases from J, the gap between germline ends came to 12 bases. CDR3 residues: CASSLGRSSHEQYF. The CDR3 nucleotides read TGTGCCAGCAGCTTAGGAAGGAGTTCGCACGAGCAGTACTTC. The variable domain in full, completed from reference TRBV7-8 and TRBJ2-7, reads GAGVSQSPRYKVAKRGQDVALRCDPISGHVSLFWYQQALGQGPEFLTYFQNEAQLDKSGLPSDRFFAERPEGSVSTLKIQRTQQEDSAVYLCASSLGRSSHEQYFGPGTRLTVT.

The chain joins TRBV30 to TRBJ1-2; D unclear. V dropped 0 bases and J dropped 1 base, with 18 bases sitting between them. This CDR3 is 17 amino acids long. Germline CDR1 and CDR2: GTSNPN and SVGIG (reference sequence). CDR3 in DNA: TGTGCCTGGAGTGTACCCCCAGCCGTGAAGAGTAACTATGGCTACACCTTC. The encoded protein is CAWSVPPAVKSNYGYTF.

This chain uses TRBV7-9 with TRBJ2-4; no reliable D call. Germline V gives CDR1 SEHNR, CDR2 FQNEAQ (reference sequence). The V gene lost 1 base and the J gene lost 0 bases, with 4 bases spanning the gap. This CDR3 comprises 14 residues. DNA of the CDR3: TGTGCCAGCAGCTTAGGGGAAGCCAAAAACATTCAGTACTTC. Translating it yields CASSLGEAKNIQYF.

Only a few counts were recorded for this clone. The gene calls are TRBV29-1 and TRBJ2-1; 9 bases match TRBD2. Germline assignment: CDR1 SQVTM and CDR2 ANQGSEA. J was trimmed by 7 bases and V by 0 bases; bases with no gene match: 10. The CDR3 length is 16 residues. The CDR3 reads CSVEDWSSGSSNEQFF. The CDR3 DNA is TGCAGCGTTGAAGATTGGAGTAGCGGGAGTTCTAATGAGCAGTTCTTC.

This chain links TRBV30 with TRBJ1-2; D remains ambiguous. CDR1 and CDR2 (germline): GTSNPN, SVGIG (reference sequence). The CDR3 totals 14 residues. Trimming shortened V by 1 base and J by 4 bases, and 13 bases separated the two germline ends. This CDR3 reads CAWSGTAGIYGYTF. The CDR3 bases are TGTGCCTGGAGTGGTACGGCGGGAATCTATGGCTACACCTTC.

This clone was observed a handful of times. CDR3: CSVTTSTDTQYF. CDR3 sequence (DNA): TGCAGCGTTACTACGTCCACAGATACGCAGTATTTT. The chain employs TRBV29-1 and TRBJ2-3; D not certain. V gave up 5 bases and J gave up 2 bases, with 8 bases separating them. The germline CDR1 and CDR2 sequences are SQVTM and ANQGSEA. CDR3 length: 12 residues.

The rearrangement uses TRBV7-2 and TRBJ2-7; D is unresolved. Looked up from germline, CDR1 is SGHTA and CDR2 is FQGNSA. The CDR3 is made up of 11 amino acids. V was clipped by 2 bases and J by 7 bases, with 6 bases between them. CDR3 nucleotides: TGTGCCAGCAGCTTATACGAGGAGCAGTACTTC. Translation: CASSLYEEQYF.

CDR3 DNA sequence: TGCAGCGTAGGACAGCTATTAGGGGATACGCAGTATTTT. Its translation: CSVGQLLGDTQYF. The chain has TRBV29-1 and TRBJ2-3, with D perhaps TRBD1 (6 bases). The CDR3 runs 13 residues. Trimming stripped 6 bases from V and 6 bases from J, with 16 bases between. Germline CDR1 and CDR2: SQVTM and ANQGSEA.

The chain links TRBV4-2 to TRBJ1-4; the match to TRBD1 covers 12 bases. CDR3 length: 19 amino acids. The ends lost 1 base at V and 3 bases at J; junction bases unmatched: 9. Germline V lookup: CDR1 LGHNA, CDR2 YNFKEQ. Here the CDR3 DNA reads TGTGCCAGCAGCCAAGCCCCGGGACAGGGGGCGAATCCTAATGAAAAACTGTTTTTT. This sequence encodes CASSQAPGQGANPNEKLFF.

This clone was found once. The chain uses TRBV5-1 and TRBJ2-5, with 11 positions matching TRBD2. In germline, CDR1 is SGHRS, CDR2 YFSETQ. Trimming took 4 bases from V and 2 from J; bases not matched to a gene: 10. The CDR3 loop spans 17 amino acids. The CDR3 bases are TGCGCCAGCAGCCCCTTGCCGGGACTAGCGGAACAAGAGACCCAGTACTTC. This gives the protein CASSPLPGLAEQETQYF.

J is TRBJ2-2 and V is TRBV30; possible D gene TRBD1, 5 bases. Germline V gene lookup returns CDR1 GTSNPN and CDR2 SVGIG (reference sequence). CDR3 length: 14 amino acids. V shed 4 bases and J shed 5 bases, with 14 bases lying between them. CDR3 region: CAWNGAVHTGELFF. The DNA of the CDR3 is TGTGCCTGGAATGGGGCCGTGCATACCGGGGAGCTGTTTTTT.

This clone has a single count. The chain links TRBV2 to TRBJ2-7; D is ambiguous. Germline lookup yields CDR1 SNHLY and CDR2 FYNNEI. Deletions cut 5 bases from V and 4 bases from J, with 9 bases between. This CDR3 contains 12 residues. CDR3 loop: CASSLSPYEQYF. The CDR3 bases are TGTGCCAGCAGTTTAAGTCCTTACGAGCAGTACTTC.